Following are 25 T cell receptor beta chains from one sample sequenced in a study of blood T cell repertoires in COVID-19. The assay was immunoSEQ multiplex PCR, and TCRdb's table has in-frame clones only and misses some. The table has 190,000 or so clones, about 81% seen once. Sequencing was performed on peripheral blood. The origin of the receptors is a woman of 80 years or more with COVID-19, enrolled during active disease.

The V and J genes are TRBV27 and TRBJ2-1; D is perhaps TRBD2 (6 bases). CDR1 is MNHEY and CDR2 is SMNVEV in the germline V gene (reference sequence). This CDR3 comprises 15 residues. Trimming removed 0 bases at V and 4 bases at J, with 10 bases between. The CDR3 coding sequence is TGTGCCAGCAGTTTATCGGCGGGGCCTTACAATGAGCAGTTCTTC. This encodes CASSLSAGPYNEQFF.

V gene TRBV30 combines with J gene TRBJ1-2; D may be TRBD1 (5 bases). The CDR3 sequence is 15 residues long. V was pared by 0 bases and J by 0 bases, with 11 bases between. CDR1 and CDR2 (germline): GTSNPN, SVGIG (reference sequence). Here the CDR3 reads CAWSVQGLANYGYTF. CDR3 bases: TGTGCCTGGAGTGTGCAGGGCTTGGCTAACTATGGCTACACCTTC.

The chain has TRBV29-1 and TRBJ2-1; the match to TRBD2 covers 10 bases. CDR1 and CDR2 from the germline V gene are SQVTM and ANQGSEA. This CDR3 region has 15 residues. J was trimmed by 9 bases and V by 8 bases; bases with no gene match: 16. The chain's CDR3 is CSYEGPSGSLGEQFF. The CDR3 DNA sequence: TGCAGCTACGAGGGGCCTAGCGGGAGTCTTGGTGAGCAGTTCTTC.

The chain joins TRBV2 to TRBJ2-7, with D perhaps TRBD2 (6 bases). Germline V gene lookup returns CDR1 SNHLY and CDR2 FYNNEI. This CDR3 is 16 amino acids long. V lost 5 bases and J lost 3, with 20 bases in between. CDR3 sequence reads: CASSPGGFQGNYEQYF. CDR3 DNA: TGTGCCAGCAGTCCTGGAGGGTTCCAGGGTAACTACGAGCAGTACTTC. Drawing the rest from reference TRBV2 and TRBJ2-7, the complete variable domain is EPEVTQTPSHQVTQMGQEVILRCVPISNHLYFYWYRQILGQKVEFLVSFYNNEISEKSEIFDDQFSVERPDGSNFTLKIRSTKLEDSAMYFCASSPGGFQGNYEQYFGPGTRLTVT.

This clone was recorded a few times. The V gene is TRBV5-5, the J gene TRBJ2-7, with a weak D call TRBD1 (6 bases). This CDR3 spans 12 amino acids. Trimming stripped 4 bases from V and 4 bases from J, with 9 bases between. In germline, CDR1 is SGHKS, CDR2 YYEKEE (reference sequence). Written as DNA, the CDR3 is TGTGCCAGCAGCAGGGACAATTACGAGCAGTACTTC. Translation gives CASSRDNYEQYF.

The CDR3: CAGKKGVSPLHF. As DNA, the CDR3 is TGTGCCGGCAAAAAGGGGGTTTCACCCCTCCACTTT. The J gene is TRBJ1-6, the V gene TRBV2; a weak D match, TRBD1 (6 bases). In germline, CDR1 is SNHLY, CDR2 FYNNEI. V lost 11 bases and J lost 9, with 14 bases in between. The CDR3 has 12 amino acids.

This clone was counted once. The gene calls are TRBV3-1 (or the pseudogene TRBV3-2) and TRBJ2-2, with D tentatively TRBD1 (5 bases). The CDR3 length is 18 residues. The germline gives CDR1 LGHDT, CDR2 YNNKEL (reference sequence). Trimming pared 4 bases from V and 5 bases from J, leaving 23 bases between. The CDR3 coding sequence is TGTGCCAGCAGCCCCCAAAGGCTCGGACACCAAGGTACCGGGGAGCTGTTTTTT. This gives the protein CASSPQRLGHQGTGELFF.

For this clone: The junction does not match germline at one end; this may be a read error. This sequence joins TRBV30 and TRBJ1-6; no reliable D call. The germline V gene encodes CDR1 GTSNPN and CDR2 SVGIG (reference sequence). The CDR3 totals 16 residues. The CDR3 region has the DNA TGTGCCTGGAGTCGCCAGGTTGGATCCTATAATTCACCCCTTCACTTT. The encoded protein is CAWSRQVGSYNSPLHF.

This chain links TRBV10-3 with TRBJ2-5; no clear D. Trimming removed 3 bases from V and 1 base from J, with 12 bases in between. The CDR3 is 15 residues long. The germline V gene has CDR1 ENHRY and CDR2 SYGVKD. The CDR3 nucleotides are TGTGCCATCAGTGACGTGAACCGCGGCCAAGAGACCCAGTACTTC. This gives the protein CAISDVNRGQETQYF.

This chain joins TRBV27 and TRBJ2-4; D might be TRBD1 (6 bases). Trimming took 7 bases from V and 4 from J, leaving 14 bases between them. The germline CDR1 and CDR2 sequences are MNHEY and SMNVEV (reference sequence). CDR3 size: 14 residues. Here the CDR3 DNA reads TGTGCCAGCACCCCAGAGGGGGTGAAAAACATTCAGTACTTC. Translation: CASTPEGVKNIQYF.

The V gene is TRBV7-2, the J gene TRBJ1-2; no definite D call. CDR1 is SGHTA and CDR2 is FQGNSA in the germline V gene. The CDR3 is 16 residues long. The V and J ends lost 0 bases and 1 base respectively, with 12 bases between them. The CDR3 loop reads CASSLATAWNNYGYTF. The DNA of the CDR3 is TGTGCCAGCAGCTTAGCCACAGCCTGGAATAACTATGGCTACACCTTC.

This clone came up a few times. The chain recombines TRBV30 with TRBJ1-1; TRBD1 matches 8 bases. V was pared by 2 bases and J by 0 bases, with 17 bases of the junction left unmatched. In germline, CDR1 is GTSNPN, CDR2 SVGIG (reference sequence). The CDR3 totals 19 residues. The CDR3 loop is CAWSSNRGRARAVNTEAFF. CDR3 sequence (DNA): TGTGCCTGGAGTTCCAACAGGGGGAGAGCGCGGGCGGTGAACACTGAAGCTTTCTTT.

The chain joins TRBV5-1 to TRBJ1-2; maybe TRBD1 (5 bases). Trimming cost V 4 bases and J 5 bases, with 12 bases left between them. The CDR3 extends over 13 amino acids. The germline CDR1 and CDR2 sequences are SGHRS and YFSETQ. The CDR3 coding sequence is TGCGCCAGCAGCCCAGGGTTCGGGTATGGCTACACCTTC. Translating it yields CASSPGFGYGYTF. The whole variable domain, filled in from reference TRBV5-1 and TRBJ1-2, reads KAGVTQTPRYLIKTRGQQVTLSCSPISGHRSVSWYQQTPGQGLQFLFEYFSETQRNKGNFPGRFSGRQFSNSRSEMNVSTLELGDSALYLCASSPGFGYGYTFGSGTRLTVV.

V is TRBV19 and J is TRBJ1-2, with D possibly being TRBD1 (6 bases). The CDR3 runs 15 residues. V gave up 3 bases and J gave up 4 bases, with 15 bases separating them. Germline V gives CDR1 LNHDA, CDR2 SQIVND (reference sequence). CDR3 residues: CASSISPGAGYGYTF. CDR3 nucleotide sequence: TGTGCCAGTAGTATTTCGCCAGGGGCAGGCTATGGCTACACCTTC.

The chain employs TRBV10-3 and TRBJ2-1, with D uncertain. Between the trimmed V and J ends, which lost 7 bases and 9 bases, there was a span of 10 bases. CDR3 length: 11 residues. CDR1 is ENHRY, CDR2 SYGVKD, per germline. CDR3 DNA: TGTGCCATCACCCGGTCGGGTGAGCAGTTCTTC. It yields the protein CAITRSGEQFF.

The chain has TRBV2 and TRBJ2-1, with 12 bases that match TRBD2. Trimming at V came to 1 base and at J to 3 bases, leaving 7 bases not matched to a gene. The length of the CDR3 is 18 residues. The V gene's germline CDR1 is SNHLY and CDR2 FYNNEI. The CDR3 is CASSEVASGRAGYNEQFF. CDR3 nucleotide sequence: TGTGCCAGCAGTGAAGTGGCTAGCGGGAGGGCCGGCTACAATGAGCAGTTCTTC. The entire variable domain, with the rest obtained from reference TRBV2 and TRBJ2-1, is as follows: EPEVTQTPSHQVTQMGQEVILRCVPISNHLYFYWYRQILGQKVEFLVSFYNNEISEKSEIFDDQFSVERPDGSNFTLKIRSTKLEDSAMYFCASSEVASGRAGYNEQFFGPGTRLTVL.

This chain uses TRBV7-9 with TRBJ2-7, with 8 positions matching TRBD2. V shed 5 bases and J 3 bases; nucleotides not matched to a gene: 9. This CDR3 is built from 15 residues. Germline values: CDR1 SEHNR, CDR2 FQNEAQ (reference sequence). CDR3 loop: CASSPSGTRGYEQYF. In nucleotides, the CDR3 is TGTGCCAGCAGCCCTTCTGGGACTAGAGGCTACGAGCAGTACTTC.

This chain uses TRBV29-1 with TRBJ2-3; the match to TRBD1 covers 7 bases. Germline trimming cut 3 bases from V and 2 bases from J; bases unmatched to any gene: 8. The CDR3 sequence is 15 residues long. CDR1 SQVTM and CDR2 ANQGSEA come from the germline V gene. The CDR3 DNA follows: TGCAGCGTTGAGGCGACAGGGCCAAACACAGATACGCAGTATTTT. Translated, it gives CSVEATGPNTDTQYF.

The V and J genes are TRBV4-2 and TRBJ1-2; 8 nucleotides match TRBD1. With V trimmed by 1 base and J by 2 bases, 6 bases remained unmatched. Per the germline V gene, CDR1 is LGHNA and CDR2 is YNFKEQ. This CDR3 has 16 amino acids. The CDR3 nucleotides read TGTGCCAGCAGCCAAGCGGGACAGGAACTAAACTATGGCTACACCTTC. It yields the protein CASSQAGQELNYGYTF.

This clone was detected only once. The chain carries TRBV4-1 and TRBJ2-7, with 9 bases matching TRBD2. The germline gives CDR1 MGHRA, CDR2 YSYEKL. With 1 base clipped from V and 2 bases from J, the junction kept 3 bases outside the gene matches. This CDR3 has 15 residues. The CDR3 DNA follows: TGCGCCAGCAGCCAAGGGGCTAGCGGGGCCTACGAGCAGTACTTC. As protein: CASSQGASGAYEQYF.

This rearrangement joins TRBV4-1 to TRBJ2-5, with TRBD2 matching 8 bases. The CDR3 covers 14 residues. The ends lost 1 base at V and 7 bases at J; junction bases unmatched: 5. Germline loops: CDR1 MGHRA, CDR2 YSYEKL. The CDR3 sequence: CASSQAGLGGTQYF. The CDR3 nucleotides are TGCGCCAGCAGCCAAGCGGGACTAGGGGGGACCCAGTACTTC.

The chain couples TRBV4-1 to TRBJ2-3, with TRBD1 matching 9 bases. CDR3 length: 17 amino acids. Per the germline V gene, CDR1 is MGHRA and CDR2 is YSYEKL. V was clipped by 1 base and J by 3 bases; unmatched bases: 8. The CDR3 sequence is CASSQVGTGRRTDTQYF. CDR3 nucleotides: TGCGCCAGCAGCCAAGTTGGGACAGGGCGTCGGACAGATACGCAGTATTTT.

The chain has TRBV19 and TRBJ1-2; 8 bases match TRBD1. The germline V gene has CDR1 LNHDA and CDR2 SQIVND (reference sequence). The CDR3 has 15 amino acids. After removal of 6 bases from V and 6 bases from J, the junction contained 12 bases not matched to a gene. CDR3 amino acids: CASRWVVQGANGYTF. The DNA of the CDR3 is TGTGCCAGTAGGTGGGTGGTCCAGGGGGCAAATGGCTACACCTTC.

V is TRBV11-2 and J is TRBJ2-3; D gene unclear. Germline V gene lookup returns CDR1 SGHAT and CDR2 FQNNGV. Trimming cost V 3 bases and J 2 bases, with 9 bases left between them. The CDR3 is 14 residues long. The CDR3 DNA sequence: TGTGCCAGCAGCTTCAGTAAGAACACAGATACGCAGTATTTT. It codes for CASSFSKNTDTQYF.

This chain connects TRBV4-3 to TRBJ2-5; TRBD1 matches 7 bases. Germline loops: CDR1 LGHNA, CDR2 YSLEER. Germline trimming cut 2 bases from V and 5 bases from J; bases unmatched to any gene: 11. The CDR3 has 16 amino acids. The CDR3: CASSQTRNRGGETQYF. Here the CDR3 DNA reads TGCGCCAGCAGCCAAACAAGGAACAGGGGCGGCGAGACCCAGTACTTC.